The 13 T cell receptor beta chains below all came from one sample that was sequenced in a study of radiotherapy plus CTLA-4 blockade in lung cancer. Some clones are missing from TCRdb's copy, which holds only in-frame ones; the method was immunoSEQ multiplex PCR. The data hold 35,000 to 55,000 clones, with 60% to 70% observed a single time. The sequencing used peripheral blood, collected from a patient treated with radiotherapy plus ipilimumab. The origin of the receptors is a human donor with non-small cell lung cancer who had a partial response to radiotherapy plus ipilimumab.

This clone was counted only a few times. This sequence joins TRBV6-1 and TRBJ2-7, with a tentative D call TRBD2 (7 bases). Trimming took off 6 bases at V and 3 bases at J, with 15 bases between the two ends. The CDR3 is 14 residues long. Germline values: CDR1 MNHNS, CDR2 SASEGT. The CDR3 nucleotides read TGTGCCAGCAGGAGAGGGGGGGGAGACTACGAGCAGTACTTC. Translation: CASRRGGGDYEQYF.

The CDR3 region has the DNA TGCGCCAGCGGGACTAGCGACTTCAATGAGCAGTTCTTC. This gives the protein CASGTSDFNEQFF. This chain uses TRBV5-1 with TRBJ2-1; 10 nucleotides line up with TRBD2. Germline values: CDR1 SGHRS, CDR2 YFSETQ. The ends lost 7 bases at V and 6 bases at J; junction bases unmatched: 4. This CDR3 contains 13 residues.

This clone is judged medium-sized. This chain uses TRBV14 with TRBJ1-3; D remains ambiguous. Germline V gene data show CDR1 as SGHDN and CDR2 as FVKESK. V was shortened by 2 bases and J by 0 bases, with 8 bases between the two germline ends. The CDR3 has 15 residues. The DNA for the CDR3 is TGTGCCAGCAGCCAAACGGGGTTCTCTGGAAACACCATATATTTT. Translating it yields CASSQTGFSGNTIYF.

V and J are TRBV5-1 and TRBJ2-7, with 9 bases aligning to TRBD1. The CDR3 sequence is 16 residues long. The trim removed 4 bases at V and 6 bases at J, leaving 14 bases unmatched. Per germline, CDR1 SGHRS and CDR2 YFSETQ. CDR3 sequence: CASSLAPGQGLGEQYF. The CDR3 nucleotides read TGCGCCAGCAGCCTCGCCCCGGGACAGGGTCTAGGCGAGCAGTACTTC.

The chain combines TRBV7-3 with TRBJ2-4; TRBD2 might be the D (5 bases). Trimming left V 4 bases short and J 1 base short, with 11 bases between. The CDR3 contains 15 residues. Germline CDR1 reads SGHTA; CDR2 reads FQGTGA. The DNA of the CDR3 is TGTGCCAGCAGCTCTAGGCAGCGGGCCAAAAACATTCAGTACTTC. This sequence encodes CASSSRQRAKNIQYF.

V gene TRBV2 combines with J gene TRBJ2-5; no clear D gene. Per germline, CDR1 SNHLY and CDR2 FYNNEI. The CDR3 sequence is 12 residues long. V was shortened by 6 bases and J by 13 bases, with 18 bases between the two germline ends. The CDR3 reads CASRADMGVAYF. CDR3 nucleotides: TGTGCCAGCAGAGCCGACATGGGCGTGGCGTACTTC.

This clone was observed once. The chain carries TRBV29-1 and TRBJ2-7; weak D call: TRBD1 (6 bases). The CDR3 spans 13 residues. The V end was cut by 2 bases, the J end by 4 bases, with 12 bases between. Looked up from germline, CDR1 is SQVTM and CDR2 is ANQGSEA. Here the CDR3 reads CSVETDRPYEQYF. In nucleotides, the CDR3 is TGCAGCGTTGAAACGGACAGACCATACGAGCAGTACTTC.

This clone was detected only a few times. This chain links TRBV6-1 with TRBJ1-2, with D perhaps TRBD1 (5 bases). The CDR3 runs 15 residues. The V gene lost 5 bases and the J gene lost 3 bases, with 16 bases spanning the gap. CDR1 is MNHNS, CDR2 SASEGT, per germline. DNA of the CDR3: TGTGCCAGCAGTTTGTCCGGGGGTGATGACTATGGCTACACCTTC. It translates to CASSLSGGDDYGYTF.

The V gene is TRBV7-8, the J gene TRBJ1-5, with TRBD1 matching over 8 bases. The germline V gene has CDR1 SGHVS and CDR2 FQNEAQ. J lost 5 bases, V lost 3 bases, and 0 bases had no gene match. The CDR3 extends over 13 amino acids. CDR3 nucleotides: TGTGCCAGCAGCTTGGACAGGGATCAGCCCCAGCATTTT. Its protein product is CASSLDRDQPQHF. The variable domain in full, completed from reference TRBV7-8 and TRBJ1-5, reads GAGVSQSPRYKVAKRGQDVALRCDPISGHVSLFWYQQALGQGPEFLTYFQNEAQLDKSGLPSDRFFAERPEGSVSTLKIQRTQQEDSAVYLCASSLDRDQPQHFGDGTRLSIL.

The V and J genes are TRBV18 and TRBJ2-5, with 8 positions matching TRBD2. The J call may be in error: the DNA end matches TRBJ2-7 better. The CDR3 consists of 14 residues. Per the germline V gene, CDR1 is KGHSH and CDR2 is LQKENI. The CDR3 spells CASSPGTRTYEQYF. CDR3 in DNA: TGTGCCAGCTCACCCGGGACTAGGACCTACGAGCAGTACTTC.

J is TRBJ1-2 and V is TRBV4-1, with D perhaps TRBD1 (5 bases). The CDR3 length is 14 residues. Looked up from germline, CDR1 is MGHRA and CDR2 is YSYEKL. Trimming removed 2 bases at V and 8 bases at J, with 15 bases between. CDR3 amino acids: CASSQPGTKKGYTF. The CDR3 DNA reads as TGCGCCAGCAGCCAACCCGGGACTAAGAAAGGCTACACCTTC.

The chain employs TRBV6-4 and TRBJ2-3; 8 bases are shared with TRBD2. J lost 9 bases, V lost 7 bases, and 9 bases had no gene match. CDR3 length: 13 amino acids. In germline, CDR1 is MRHNA, CDR2 SNTAGT. The CDR3 DNA reads as TGTGCCAGCAAACCCTCGGGGGGGGACACGCAGTATTTT. Translating gives CASKPSGGDTQYF.

The chain carries TRBV5-4 and TRBJ1-1, with D perhaps TRBD1 (6 bases). Germline loops: CDR1 SGHNT, CDR2 YYREEE (reference sequence). The CDR3 extends over 15 amino acids. The V and J ends lost 6 bases and 0 bases respectively, with 15 bases between them. CDR3 DNA: TGTGCCAGCATGAAGGGGGGGACGGTGAACACTGAAGCTTTCTTT. Translating gives CASMKGGTVNTEAFF.